The 23 T cell receptor beta chains listed next were all sequenced from one sample in a study of cytomegalovirus exposure and HLA in healthy donors (dated by TCRdb to about 2017). To prepare the library, the immunoSEQ multiplex PCR assay was applied. TCRdb holds this immuneACCESS table with in-frame rearrangements only. Some clones are missing; in checked studies, unresolved V genes explain under half, and the rest has no known cause. For this sample the table gives some 76,000 clones, of which roughly 94% were detected only once. 3.3% of the sample goes to the ten largest clones. The sequenced sample consisted of PBMCs. Receptors originate from a woman aged 18 to 35 in good health and CMV-seropositive.

The chain has TRBV18 and TRBJ2-5; 14 bases match TRBD2. The J segment lost 3 bases and the V segment lost 3 bases, leaving 3 bases of the junction unmatched. The CDR3 has 16 residues. The germline V gene encodes CDR1 KGHSH and CDR2 LQKENI. The CDR3 spells CASSPPGLAGEETQYF. Written as DNA, the CDR3 is TGTGCCAGCTCACCTCCGGGACTAGCGGGGGAAGAGACCCAGTACTTC.

The V call is TRBV28, the J call TRBJ1-4; D call uncertain. Per germline, CDR1 MDHEN and CDR2 SYDVKM. This CDR3 has 14 residues. V was pared by 3 bases and J by 3 bases, with 8 bases between. The CDR3, as DNA: TGTGCCAGCAGTTTGGTTCTATCTAATGAAAAACTGTTTTTT. Translated: CASSLVLSNEKLFF.

The V call is TRBV6-5, the J call TRBJ2-3, with 8 bases matching TRBD2. In germline, CDR1 is MNHEY, CDR2 SVGAGI. The length of the CDR3 is 16 residues. Trimming at V came to 1 base and at J to 4 bases, leaving 7 bases not matched to a gene. CDR3 in amino acids: CASSYFGRASADTQYF. DNA for the CDR3: TGTGCCAGCAGTTACTTCGGGAGGGCCAGCGCAGATACGCAGTATTTT.

The chain carries TRBV4-1 and TRBJ2-1; unclear D gene. Germline loops: CDR1 MGHRA, CDR2 YSYEKL. The CDR3 sequence is 16 residues long. The V and J ends lost 0 bases and 2 bases respectively, with 11 bases between them. The CDR3 protein is CASSQDVRYTYNEQFF. DNA of the CDR3: TGCGCCAGCAGCCAAGATGTTAGATATACCTACAATGAGCAGTTCTTC.

The chain uses TRBV5-1 and TRBJ1-1; weak D call: TRBD1 (5 bases). The ends were cut back, 4 bases at V and 2 bases at J, with 15 bases in the middle. Germline V gene data show CDR1 as SGHRS and CDR2 as YFSETQ. The CDR3 length is 15 residues. The chain's CDR3 is CASSPTAGPNTEAFF. The CDR3 DNA sequence: TGCGCCAGCAGCCCTACGGCAGGGCCCAACACTGAAGCTTTCTTT.

The table lists this clone with a count of one. This CDR3 reads CASGRDGTIRNQPQHF. The CDR3 DNA reads as TGTGCCAGTGGAAGAGACGGGACAATAAGGAATCAGCCCCAGCATTTT. The chain uses TRBV19 and TRBJ1-5; the D gene is possibly TRBD1 (6 bases). Trimming took off 8 bases at V and 4 bases at J, with 21 bases between the two ends. CDR1 and CDR2 from the germline V gene are LNHDA and SQIVND (reference sequence). The CDR3 is made up of 16 amino acids.

The chain carries TRBV4-1 and TRBJ2-7, with D tentatively TRBD1 (7 bases). Germline-derived CDR1 and CDR2 are MGHRA and YSYEKL. This CDR3 is 19 amino acids long. The V gene lost 0 bases and the J gene lost 6 bases, with 27 bases spanning the gap. The CDR3 region is CASSQDGVFDGGGASEQYF. CDR3 sequence (DNA): TGCGCCAGCAGCCAAGATGGGGTGTTCGACGGAGGGGGCGCCAGCGAGCAGTACTTC.

In DNA form, the CDR3 reads TGTGCCAGCAGCGCTGGGACAGGGGGCTGGGAGACCCAGTACTTC. This translates into CASSAGTGGWETQYF. The chain carries TRBV5-8 and TRBJ2-5, with 12 nucleotides matching TRBD1. The junction had 6 bases not matched to a gene; V was cut back by 4 bases and J by 5 bases. The CDR3 extends over 15 amino acids. CDR1 SGHTS and CDR2 YDEGEE come from the germline V gene.

CDR3 coding DNA: TGTGCCAGCAGCTTCCTAGCGGCCGGGGAGCTGTTTTTT. Translating gives CASSFLAAGELFF. The rearrangement links TRBV2 to TRBJ2-2, with 7 positions matching TRBD2. The CDR3 spans 13 residues. Losses at the gene ends were 6 bases for V and 6 bases for J; bases not matched to a gene: 4. Germline V CDR1 and CDR2: SNHLY, FYNNEI.

The chain has TRBV18 and TRBJ1-5; D uncertain. CDR3 size: 13 residues. Trimming stripped 5 bases from V and 0 bases from J, with 5 bases between. Germline lookup yields CDR1 KGHSH and CDR2 LQKENI. DNA for the CDR3: TGTGCCAGCTCAACAGCTAGCAATCAGCCCCAGCATTTT. Amino acids: CASSTASNQPQHF.

The J gene is TRBJ2-1, the V gene TRBV11-3, with TRBD2 matching over 8 bases. Germline CDR1 SGHNT, CDR2 YENEEA. The CDR3 extends over 16 amino acids. V gave up 5 bases and J gave up 4 bases; unmatched junction bases: 10. This CDR3 is CASSALISGVYNEQFF. DNA for the CDR3: TGTGCCAGCAGCGCCCTTATTAGCGGGGTTTACAATGAGCAGTTCTTC.

The sample holds one count of this clone. The chain couples TRBV6-5 to TRBJ2-7; TRBD2 agrees at 7 bases. This CDR3 has 15 amino acids. Trimming cost V 4 bases and J 3 bases; bases outside gene matches: 9. CDR1 and CDR2 from the germline V gene are MNHEY and SVGAGI. As DNA, the CDR3 is TGTGCCAGCAGTTCAGCGGGGCCAACGGTCTACGAGCAGTACTTC. It translates to CASSSAGPTVYEQYF.

V gene TRBV7-2 combines with J gene TRBJ2-5, with 8 positions matching TRBD1. Germline V lookup: CDR1 SGHTA, CDR2 FQGNSA. V trimming: 6 bases; J trimming: 5 bases; junction bases outside the gene matches: 5. CDR3 length: 13 amino acids. The DNA for the CDR3 is TGTGCCAGCAGGGACAGGGCTGGGGAGACCCAGTACTTC. This gives the protein CASRDRAGETQYF.

V gene TRBV30 combines with J gene TRBJ1-1; D gene unclear. The CDR3 has 14 residues. The germline CDR1 and CDR2 sequences are GTSNPN and SVGIG (reference sequence). The ends were cut back, 2 bases at V and 1 base at J, with 11 bases in the middle. CDR3 DNA sequence: TGTGCCTGGAGTTGGAGGCAGTGGAACACTGAAGCTTTCTTT. Its translation is CAWSWRQWNTEAFF.

The gene calls are TRBV7-2 and TRBJ1-1; 10 bases are a match to TRBD1. The trim removed 6 bases at V and 5 bases at J, leaving 9 bases unmatched. The CDR3 is made up of 15 amino acids. Germline V gene lookup returns CDR1 SGHTA and CDR2 FQGNSA. CDR3 DNA sequence: TGTGCCAGCAGGCGACAGGGGGCGCGGGATACTGAAGCTTTCTTT. Amino acids: CASRRQGARDTEAFF.

V gene TRBV7-3 combines with J gene TRBJ2-7; D perhaps matches TRBD1 (6 bases). V shed 5 bases and J shed 1 base, with 12 bases lying between them. The CDR3 length is 14 residues. The germline V gene encodes CDR1 SGHTA and CDR2 FQGTGA. The CDR3 loop reads CASSEQGSSYEQYF. The CDR3 bases are TGTGCCAGCAGCGAACAGGGTTCTTCCTACGAGCAGTACTTC.

V is TRBV5-1 and J is TRBJ1-5; D not certain. Germline V lookup: CDR1 SGHRS, CDR2 YFSETQ. The CDR3 totals 16 residues. V lost 0 bases and J lost 8, with 18 bases in between. This CDR3 is CASSLGYGRLIEPQHF. As DNA, the CDR3 is TGCGCCAGCAGCTTGGGTTACGGCAGGTTGATTGAGCCCCAGCATTTT.

This chain joins TRBV20-1 and TRBJ2-1; 7 bases match TRBD2. Germline lookup yields CDR1 DFQATT and CDR2 SNEGSKA (reference sequence). CDR3 length: 11 residues. The CDR3 sequence: CSGLVYNEQFF. CDR3 DNA: TGCAGCGGACTAGTCTACAATGAGCAGTTCTTC.

This chain joins TRBV6-1 and TRBJ2-7, with D maybe TRBD2 (6 bases). The CDR3 is made up of 19 amino acids. Looked up from germline, CDR1 is MNHNS and CDR2 is SASEGT. Trimming removed 4 bases from V and 0 bases from J, with 25 bases in between. Written as DNA, the CDR3 is TGTGCCAGCAGTGGGCCTACTACTGGCGGGGTCGGGAGCTCCTACGAGCAGTACTTC. Translation gives CASSGPTTGGVGSSYEQYF.

V gene TRBV4-3 combines with J gene TRBJ1-2; tentatively, D is TRBD1 (6 bases). V shed 4 bases and J shed 1 base, with 16 bases lying between them. The germline CDR1 and CDR2 sequences are LGHNA and YSLEER. The CDR3 covers 16 residues. CDR3 nucleotides: TGCGCCAGCAGCCTATATACAGGGTCGCTTAACTATGGCTACACCTTC. It is translated as CASSLYTGSLNYGYTF.

The rearrangement uses TRBV6-5 and TRBJ1-4; D possibly corresponds to TRBD1 (5 bases). The germline V gene encodes CDR1 MNHEY and CDR2 SVGAGI. The V and J ends lost 3 bases and 5 bases respectively, with 7 bases between them. The CDR3 covers 13 residues. CDR3 region: CASSYSGNEKLFF. In DNA form, the CDR3 reads TGTGCCAGCAGTTATTCAGGGAATGAAAAACTGTTTTTT.

The chain has TRBV7-2 and TRBJ2-5; D ambiguous. The CDR3 totals 12 residues. Germline V lookup: CDR1 SGHTA, CDR2 FQGNSA. Trimming removed 3 bases from V and 3 bases from J, with 5 bases in between. This chain's CDR3 is CASSFTEETQYF. CDR3 bases: TGTGCCAGCAGCTTTACGGAAGAGACCCAGTACTTC.

The V gene is TRBV19, the J gene TRBJ2-7; TRBD1 aligns across 8 bases. This CDR3 comprises 15 residues. V was pared by 8 bases and J by 3 bases, with 12 bases of the junction left unmatched. In germline, CDR1 is LNHDA, CDR2 SQIVND (reference sequence). CDR3 protein: CASQYQGQGDYEQYF. For the CDR3, the DNA is TGTGCCAGTCAGTACCAAGGACAGGGTGACTACGAGCAGTACTTC. Supplemented by reference TRBV19 and TRBJ2-7, the full variable domain reads DGGITQSPKYLFRKEGQNVTLSCEQNLNHDAMYWYRQDPGQGLRLIYYSQIVNDFQKGDIAEGYSVSREKKESFPLTVTSAQKNPTAFYLCASQYQGQGDYEQYFGPGTRLTVT.